Each of the 12 T cell receptor beta chains below was sequenced from the same sample in a study of blood T cell repertoires in COVID-19. Generated by immunoSEQ multiplex PCR, the TCRdb table keeps only in-frame clones and is missing some. This sample has 130,000 to 150,000 clones; over 80% occur once, and the top ten carry 5% to 7%. The sequenced sample consisted of PBMCs or T cells enriched from blood (not recorded which). Receptor source: a woman aged 45 to 65 who had been exposed to COVID-19.

The chain recombines TRBV15 with TRBJ1-5; D unclear. V was pared by 3 bases and J by 7 bases, with 13 bases between. The CDR3 spans 14 residues. CDR1 LNHNV and CDR2 YYDKDF come from the germline V gene (reference sequence). The CDR3 sequence: CATSRRESHQPQHF. CDR3 coding DNA: TGTGCCACCAGCAGGAGGGAGAGCCACCAGCCCCAGCATTTT.

The chain has TRBV5-1 and TRBJ2-1, with TRBD2 identical over 8 bases. The length of the CDR3 is 15 residues. Trimming removed 7 bases from V and 0 bases from J; junction bases left unmatched: 6. Germline loops: CDR1 SGHRS, CDR2 YFSETQ. The CDR3 DNA reads TGCGCCAGCCGCCCTAGCGGGCTCTCCTACAATGAGCAGTTCTTC. Translated, it gives CASRPSGLSYNEQFF.

V usage is TRBV9 and J usage is TRBJ1-4, with TRBD1 matching over 8 bases. V shed 0 bases and J 4 bases; nucleotides not matched to a gene: 5. Germline V CDR1 and CDR2: SGDLS, YYNGEE. CDR3 length: 16 residues. CDR3 in amino acids: CASSVAPGQVNEKLFF. In DNA form, the CDR3 reads TGTGCCAGCAGCGTAGCTCCGGGACAGGTTAATGAAAAACTGTTTTTT.

J is TRBJ2-1 and V is TRBV7-8; D gene uncertain. This CDR3 comprises 15 residues. With 5 bases removed from V and 4 bases from J, the gap between germline ends came to 15 bases. Germline V gives CDR1 SGHVS, CDR2 FQNEAQ. The CDR3 sequence: CASSPYLGDYNEQFF. CDR3 nucleotide sequence: TGTGCCAGCAGCCCATATCTGGGCGATTACAATGAGCAGTTCTTC.

The CDR3 spells CASSPIREGNTEAFF. In nucleotides, the CDR3 is TGTGCCAGCTCACCAATCAGGGAAGGGAACACTGAAGCTTTCTTT. The genes are TRBV18 and TRBJ1-1; TRBD1 might be the D (5 bases). Per germline, CDR1 KGHSH and CDR2 LQKENI. CDR3 length: 15 amino acids. The ends were cut back, 2 bases at V and 1 base at J, with 11 bases in the middle.

The gene calls are TRBV19 and TRBJ1-5, with D perhaps matching TRBD1 (5 bases). Germline V gives CDR1 LNHDA, CDR2 SQIVND (reference sequence). The CDR3 sequence is 15 residues long. V dropped 5 bases and J dropped 6 bases, with 17 bases sitting between them. CDR3 bases: TGTGCCAGTAGTCCCGGGCTGGATCAGGGTCAGCCCCAGCATTTT. Translation gives CASSPGLDQGQPQHF.

This chain links TRBV6-5 with TRBJ2-6; D is possibly TRBD2 (5 bases). CDR1 and CDR2 (germline): MNHEY, SVGAGI. Between the trimmed V and J ends, which lost 11 bases and 3 bases, there was a span of 17 bases. The CDR3 contains 15 residues. The CDR3 bases are TGTGCCGCATACGGGGTTCGTGGTGGGGCCAACGTCCTGACTTTC. It translates to CAAYGVRGGANVLTF.

V usage is TRBV12-5 and J usage is TRBJ1-1; D remains ambiguous. The germline V gene encodes CDR1 LGHNT and CDR2 FRNRAP. The CDR3 consists of 14 residues. The V end was cut by 6 bases, the J end by 6 bases, with 17 bases between. CDR3 protein: CASGSLVGRAEAFF. Written as DNA, the CDR3 is TGTGCTAGTGGGTCCTTGGTGGGCCGTGCTGAAGCTTTCTTT.

The chain has TRBV5-1 and TRBJ2-3, with TRBD1 matching over 7 bases. The V segment lost 7 bases and the J segment 3 bases; nucleotides outside the gene matches: 11. Germline V gives CDR1 SGHRS, CDR2 YFSETQ. The CDR3 has 15 amino acids. CDR3 nucleotides: TGCGCCAGCGCAGGGGAGACAGGGCGGACAGATACGCAGTATTTT. This translates into CASAGETGRTDTQYF.

The CDR3 loop is CASSVQGAKGYTF. The CDR3, as DNA: TGTGCCAGCAGCGTACAGGGGGCCAAGGGCTACACCTTC. V is TRBV7-9 and J is TRBJ1-2, with 9 nucleotides matching TRBD1. V shed 5 bases and J 8 bases; nucleotides not matched to a gene: 6. Germline V gives CDR1 SEHNR, CDR2 FQNEAQ (reference sequence). The CDR3 loop spans 13 amino acids. The entire variable domain, with the rest obtained from reference TRBV7-9 and TRBJ1-2, is as follows: DTGVSQNPRHKITKRGQNVTFRCDPISEHNRLYWYRQTLGQGPEFLTYFQNEAQLEKSRLLSDRFSAERPKGSFSTLEIQRTEQGDSAMYLCASSVQGAKGYTFGSGTRLTVV.

J is TRBJ1-1 and V is TRBV4-3, with a weak D call TRBD1 (5 bases). Germline V gene lookup returns CDR1 LGHNA and CDR2 YSLEER. CDR3 size: 16 residues. V lost 0 bases and J lost 5, with 16 bases in between. The CDR3 DNA sequence: TGCGCCAGCAGCCAAGAAGTGGCAGGGATGAGAACTGAAGCTTTCTTT. This encodes CASSQEVAGMRTEAFF.

This clone showed up just once. The chain has TRBV4-3 and TRBJ2-7; D might be TRBD1 (6 bases). V lost 1 base, J lost 0 bases, and 13 bases lay in between. CDR1 and CDR2 (germline): LGHNA, YSLEER. The CDR3 is 16 amino acids. In DNA form, the CDR3 reads TGCGCCAGCAGCCAAGGCCCGGGACATATCTCCTACGAGCAGTACTTC. Translating it yields CASSQGPGHISYEQYF.